These T cell receptor beta chains were read from a single sample in a study of T-cell reconstitution after alpha-beta-depleted transplantation in children. Each CDR3 protein is one row after TCRdb ran MiXCR on the PCR reads. The table shows fewer than 350,000 distinct CDR3 sequences, with nearly 8% occurring only once. This material consisted of peripheral blood, taken 360 days after TCRalphabeta/CD19-depleted stem cell transplant. These receptors came from a female patient between 2 and 15 years old who had a stem cell transplant for Fanconi anemia, so the T cells may come from the graft donor. The CDR3 runs from the conserved cysteine through the conserved F or W. D genes are given only for firm matches. The size of a clone is reported for some rows only, either as once, few or many, or as a class for expanded clones.

clone_size,v_call,j_call,d_call,cdr3_nt,cdr3_aa
few,TRBV5-4,TRBJ1-1,TRBD1,TGTGCCAGCCGTTCCCGGACAGGGGGCCACACTGAAGCTTTCTTT,CASRSRTGGHTEAFF
many,TRBV11-2,TRBJ1-1,.,TGTGCCAGCAGCTTAGATCTTTCGTGGGTGTCTGGGTCTTTCTTT,CASSLDLSWVSGSFF
many,TRBV12-3/TRBV12-4,TRBJ2-1,TRBD2,TGTGCCAGCAGTTTGGAGCGGGGTCCTCTTAGGTCTGAGCAGTTCTTC,CASSLERGPLRSEQFF
many,TRBV12-3/TRBV12-4,TRBJ1-2,TRBD1,TGTGCCAGCAGTTTGACAGGGATTAATAATGGCTACACCTTC,CASSLTGINNGYTF
.,TRBV4-3,TRBJ2-1,.,TGCGCCAGCAGCCAAGCTTGGGGGCTGGGTGAGCAGTTCTTC,CASSQAWGLGEQFF
once,TRBV28,TRBJ2-7,TRBD1,TGTGCCAGTAAGAGTTGGGGGACAGGGGCCTACGAGCAGTACTTC,CASKSWGTGAYEQYF
few,TRBV10-3,TRBJ2-1,.,TGTGCCATCCGGGGTGGGTCCACCCCCAATGAGCAGTTCTTC,CAIRGGSTPNEQFF
few,TRBV3-1,TRBJ1-5,TRBD1,TGTGCCAGCAGCCAAGGGGGAGGGGGCCGTCAGCCCCAGCATTTT,CASSQGGGGRQPQHF
few,TRBV5-5,TRBJ2-2,.,TGTGCCAGCAACACGGGAATGACCGGGGAGCTGTTTTTT,CASNTGMTGELFF
many,TRBV20-1,TRBJ2-5,.,TGCAGTCCGCCCGGAGCCGGGACCGTGTACTTC,CSPPGAGTVYF
few,TRBV5-1,TRBJ1-4,.,TGCGCCAGCAGCTTGGGAACACTTGAAAAACTGTTTTTT,CASSLGTLEKLFF
many,TRBV6-5,TRBJ2-2,.,TGTGCCAGCAGTTACGTAAGGGGGACCGGGGAGCTGTTTTTT,CASSYVRGTGELFF
.,TRBV5-6,TRBJ1-1,.,TGTGCCAGCAGCTTACCCGGCACGGGCACTGAAGCTTTCTTT,CASSLPGTGTEAFF
few,TRBV18,TRBJ1-5,.,TGTGCCAGCTCACCACGGCCCGGGGATCAGCCCCAGCATTTT,CASSPRPGDQPQHF
many,TRBV29-1,TRBJ1-2,.,TGCAGCGTTGAGGGGGATCAAGGGGAGGTCGCTAACTATGGCTACACCTTC,CSVEGDQGEVANYGYTF
few,TRBV2,TRBJ1-5,TRBD1,TGTGCCAGCAATACGAGGGGACAGACCAATCAGCCCCAGCATTTT,CASNTRGQTNQPQHF
many,TRBV7-8,TRBJ2-3,.,TGTGCCAGCAGCTTGCATCGCACAGATACGCAGTATTTT,CASSLHRTDTQYF
many,TRBV7-9,TRBJ2-1,.,TGTGCCAGCAGCTCCTGGAATGAGCAGTTCTTC,CASSSWNEQFF
.,TRBV12-3/TRBV12-4,TRBJ2-5,TRBD2,TGTGCCAGCAGTGCTAGCGGGGGGGCCTATGTTAAGGAGACCCAGTACTTC,CASSASGGAYVKETQYF
few,TRBV27,TRBJ1-1,.,TGTGCCAGCAGTTCCCGGACGGGGGGTTACATGAACACTGAAGCTTTCTTT,CASSSRTGGYMNTEAFF
many,TRBV29-1,TRBJ2-7,.,TGCAGCGTTGGCGGGGACTACGAGCAGTACTTC,CSVGGDYEQYF
many,TRBV29-1,TRBJ2-7,.,TGCAGCGTTGCCATGGCCTACGAGCAGTACTTC,CSVAMAYEQYF
few,TRBV5-1,TRBJ2-2,TRBD2,TGCGCCAGCAGCTTGGTCCTAGCGGGGGGGCCCGGGGAGCTGTTTTTT,CASSLVLAGGPGELFF
many,TRBV14,TRBJ2-1,TRBD2,TGTGCCAGCGGGCTAGCGGGAGGCAATGAGCAGTTCTTC,CASGLAGGNEQFF
many,TRBV3-1,TRBJ1-2,.,TGTGCCAGCAGCCAAGTCGAAAATGGCTACACCTTC,CASSQVENGYTF
few,TRBV28,TRBJ1-2,.,TGTGCCAGCAGCCCACGCGCGCGGAAACTATACTATGGCTACACCTTC,CASSPRARKLYYGYTF
few,TRBV20-1,TRBJ1-2,TRBD1,TGCAGTGCTAAGGCCACCGGGACAGGCCATAAAGAGCCCTATGGCTACACCTTC,CSAKATGTGHKEPYGYTF